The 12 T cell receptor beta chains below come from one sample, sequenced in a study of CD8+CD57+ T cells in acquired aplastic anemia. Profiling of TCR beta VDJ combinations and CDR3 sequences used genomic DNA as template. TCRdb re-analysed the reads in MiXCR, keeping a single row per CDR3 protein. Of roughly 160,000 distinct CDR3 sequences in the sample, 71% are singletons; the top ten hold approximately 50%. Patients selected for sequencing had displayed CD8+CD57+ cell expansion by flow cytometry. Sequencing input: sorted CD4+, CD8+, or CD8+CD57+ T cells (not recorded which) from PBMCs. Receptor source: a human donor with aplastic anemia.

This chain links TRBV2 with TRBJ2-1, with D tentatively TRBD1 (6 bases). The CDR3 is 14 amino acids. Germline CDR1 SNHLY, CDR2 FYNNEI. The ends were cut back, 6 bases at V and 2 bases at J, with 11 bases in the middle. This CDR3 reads CASRGAGAYNEQFF. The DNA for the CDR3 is TGTGCCAGCAGGGGGGCCGGGGCCTACAATGAGCAGTTCTTC.

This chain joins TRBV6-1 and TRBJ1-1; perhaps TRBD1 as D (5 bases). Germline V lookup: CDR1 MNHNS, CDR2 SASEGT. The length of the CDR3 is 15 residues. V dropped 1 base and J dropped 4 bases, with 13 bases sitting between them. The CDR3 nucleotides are TGTGCCAGCAGTGAAGGGAGGGGTGAGATCACTGAAGCTTTCTTT. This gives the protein CASSEGRGEITEAFF.

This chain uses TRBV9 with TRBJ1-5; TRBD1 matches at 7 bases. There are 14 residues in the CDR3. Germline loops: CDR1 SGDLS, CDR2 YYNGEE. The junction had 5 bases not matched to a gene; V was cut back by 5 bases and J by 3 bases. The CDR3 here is CASSAGGFNQPQHF. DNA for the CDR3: TGTGCCAGCAGTGCAGGGGGATTCAATCAGCCCCAGCATTTT. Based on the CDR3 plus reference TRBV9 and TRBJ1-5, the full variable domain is DSGVTQTPKHLITATGQRVTLRCSPRSGDLSVYWYQQSLDQGLQFLIQYYNGEERAKGNILERFSAQQFPDLHSELNLSSLELGDSALYFCASSAGGFNQPQHFGDGTRLSIL.

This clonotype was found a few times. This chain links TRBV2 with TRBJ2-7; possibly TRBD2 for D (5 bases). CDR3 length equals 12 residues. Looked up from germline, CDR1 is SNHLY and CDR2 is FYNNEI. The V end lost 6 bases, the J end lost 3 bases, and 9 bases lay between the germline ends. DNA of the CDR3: TGTGCCAGCAGGACGGGGTACTACGAGCAGTACTTC. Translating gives CASRTGYYEQYF.

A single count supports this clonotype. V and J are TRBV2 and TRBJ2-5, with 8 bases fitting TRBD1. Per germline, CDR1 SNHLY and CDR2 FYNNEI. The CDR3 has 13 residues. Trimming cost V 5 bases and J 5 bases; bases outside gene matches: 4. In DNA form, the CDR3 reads TGTGCCAGCAGTCGACAGGGGTTCGAGACCCAGTACTTC. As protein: CASSRQGFETQYF. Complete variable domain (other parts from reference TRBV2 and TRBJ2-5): EPEVTQTPSHQVTQMGQEVILRCVPISNHLYFYWYRQILGQKVEFLVSFYNNEISEKSEIFDDQFSVERPDGSNFTLKIRSTKLEDSAMYFCASSRQGFETQYFGPGTRLLVL.

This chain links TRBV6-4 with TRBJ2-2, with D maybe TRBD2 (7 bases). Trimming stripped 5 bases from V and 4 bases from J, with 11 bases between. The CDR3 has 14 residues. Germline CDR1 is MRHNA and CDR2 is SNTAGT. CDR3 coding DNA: TGTGCCAGCAGTCCGGGGGGCGGCACCGGGGAGCTGTTTTTT. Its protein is CASSPGGGTGELFF.

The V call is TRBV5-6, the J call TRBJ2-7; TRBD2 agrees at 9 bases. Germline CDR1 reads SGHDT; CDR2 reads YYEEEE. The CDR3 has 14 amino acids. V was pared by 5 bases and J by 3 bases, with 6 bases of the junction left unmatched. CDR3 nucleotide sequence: TGTGCCAGCAGTTACGGGACTAGCATCTACGAGCAGTACTTC. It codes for CASSYGTSIYEQYF.

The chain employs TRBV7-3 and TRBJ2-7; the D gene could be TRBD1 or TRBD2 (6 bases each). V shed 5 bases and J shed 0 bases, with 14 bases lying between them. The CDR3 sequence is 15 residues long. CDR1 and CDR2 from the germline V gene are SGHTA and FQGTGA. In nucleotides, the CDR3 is TGTGCCAGCAGCCCCGCCGGGGGCAGCTCCTACGAGCAGTACTTC. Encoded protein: CASSPAGGSSYEQYF.

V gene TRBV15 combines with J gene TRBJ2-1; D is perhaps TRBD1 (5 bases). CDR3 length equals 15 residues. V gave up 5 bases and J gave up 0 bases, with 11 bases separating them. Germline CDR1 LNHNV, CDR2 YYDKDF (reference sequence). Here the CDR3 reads CATSSQGGSYNEQFF. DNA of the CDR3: TGTGCCACCAGCTCTCAGGGCGGCTCCTACAATGAGCAGTTCTTC.

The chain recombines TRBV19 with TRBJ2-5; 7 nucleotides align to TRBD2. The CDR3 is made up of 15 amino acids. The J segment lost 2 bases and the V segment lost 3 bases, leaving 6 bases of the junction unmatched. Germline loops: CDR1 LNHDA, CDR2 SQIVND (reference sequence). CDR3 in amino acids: CASSIQLAPQETQYF. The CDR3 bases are TGTGCCAGTAGTATCCAACTAGCGCCGCAAGAGACCCAGTACTTC.

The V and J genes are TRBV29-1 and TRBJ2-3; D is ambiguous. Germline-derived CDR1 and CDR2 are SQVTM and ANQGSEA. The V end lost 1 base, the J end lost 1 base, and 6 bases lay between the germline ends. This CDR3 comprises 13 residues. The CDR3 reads CSVEGGGTDTQYF. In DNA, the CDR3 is TGCAGCGTTGAAGGAGGTGGCACAGATACGCAGTATTTT.

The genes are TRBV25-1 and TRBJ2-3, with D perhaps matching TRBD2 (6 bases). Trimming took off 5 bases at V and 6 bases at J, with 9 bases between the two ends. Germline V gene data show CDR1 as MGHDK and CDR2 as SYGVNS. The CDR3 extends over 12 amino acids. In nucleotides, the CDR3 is TGTGCCAGCAGTTGGAGGGTGGATACGCAGTATTTT. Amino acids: CASSWRVDTQYF.